This TCR beta chain was found in a study of cytomegalovirus exposure and HLA in healthy donors. The ends were cut back, 1 base at V and 1 base at J, with 7 bases in the middle. The CDR3 length is 15 residues. Per the germline V gene, CDR1 is MGHRA and CDR2 is YSYEKL. Findings and caveats of the study: Later on, an analysis showed TCR association rates differing by HLA locus, with DRB1 the most and HLA-C the fewest.

Primers: 60 Vbeta forward and 13 Jbeta reverse. Using immunoSEQ multiplex PCR, the repertoire was profiled, and TCRdb retains in-frame clones only, with some absent. The sample has more than 100,000 clones, 63% seen once. Though probably carrying unrecorded immune exposures, donors were nominally healthy at sampling. Only a few counts were recorded for this clone. Its matching antigen is unknown. The sample consisted of PBMCs. This receptor was identified in a man aged 35-49 years in good health and CMV-seropositive. This chain links TRBV4-1 with TRBJ1-4; possible D gene TRBD1, 5 bases. CDR3 amino acids: CASSQARGTNEKLFF. The CDR3 DNA is TGCGCCAGCAGCCAAGCAAGGGGAACTAATGAAAAACTGTTTTTT.